Listed below are T cell receptor beta chains from one sample, sequenced in a study of cytomegalovirus exposure and HLA in healthy donors. TCRdb's table, derived via immunoSEQ multiplex PCR, lists solely in-frame clones and lacks some. The data show hundreds of thousands of clones, over 65% seen once. Sequencing input: PBMCs. The receptors were gathered from a man between 18 and 29 years old in good health and CMV-seronegative. Both conserved end residues are part of each CDR3. The order of the fields is J gene, V gene, CDR3 protein.

J gene: TRBJ1-1; V gene: TRBV6-6; CDR3 protein: CASSYPEGFTEAFF
J gene: TRBJ1-1; V gene: TRBV2; CDR3 protein: CASSEEATQAFF
J gene: TRBJ2-7; V gene: TRBV2; CDR3 protein: CASSEGRLVSYEQYF
J gene: TRBJ2-2; V gene: TRBV6-4; CDR3 protein: CASSDGQNTGELFF
J gene: TRBJ2-7; V gene: TRBV27; CDR3 protein: CASSLTAPGGAANEQYF
J gene: TRBJ2-7; V gene: TRBV28; CDR3 protein: CATSGTANYEQYF
J gene: TRBJ2-2; V gene: TRBV5-4; CDR3 protein: CASSPAEGVTVELFF
J gene: TRBJ2-1; V gene: TRBV6-1; CDR3 protein: CASRPGQVTYNEQFF
J gene: TRBJ2-7; V gene: TRBV11-2; CDR3 protein: CASSLARQDYSYEQYF
J gene: TRBJ1-5; V gene: TRBV6-5; CDR3 protein: CASSRGGNQPQHF
J gene: TRBJ1-4; V gene: TRBV5-1; CDR3 protein: CASSPRLTNEKLFF
J gene: TRBJ2-1; V gene: TRBV7-9; CDR3 protein: CASSLFRLATNEQFF
J gene: TRBJ2-7; V gene: TRBV5-1; CDR3 protein: CASSLGLAASDEQYF
J gene: TRBJ1-4; V gene: TRBV27; CDR3 protein: CASRSDRLEKLFF
J gene: TRBJ1-4; V gene: TRBV28; CDR3 protein: CASTPPPGRGGNEKLFF
J gene: TRBJ1-2; V gene: TRBV4-1; CDR3 protein: CASSQPGQGSYGYTF
J gene: TRBJ2-3; V gene: TRBV2; CDR3 protein: CASSELWEPTDTQYF
J gene: TRBJ1-1; V gene: TRBV7-8; CDR3 protein: CASSPTVNTEAFF
J gene: TRBJ2-7; V gene: TRBV11-3; CDR3 protein: CASSLQGTSGMSILEQYF
J gene: TRBJ2-1; V gene: TRBV19; CDR3 protein: CASSIVTRGIKNEQFF
J gene: TRBJ2-7; V gene: TRBV27; CDR3 protein: CASSYTASGNEQYF
J gene: TRBJ1-2; V gene: TRBV27; CDR3 protein: CASSRNTPQGGYGYTF
J gene: TRBJ2-3; V gene: TRBV5-1; CDR3 protein: CASSPGRGTLYTDTQYF
J gene: TRBJ1-2; V gene: TRBV7-9; CDR3 protein: CASSPQGVGYTF
J gene: TRBJ2-7; V gene: TRBV9; CDR3 protein: CASSVGGGGSAEQYF
J gene: TRBJ2-7; V gene: TRBV2; CDR3 protein: CASSPSTPPSEQYF
J gene: TRBJ2-5; V gene: TRBV6-1; CDR3 protein: CASSEGVGGPQETQYF
J gene: TRBJ2-7; V gene: TRBV7-4; CDR3 protein: CASSKHTGTGGGHDYEQYF
J gene: TRBJ2-5; V gene: TRBV7-9; CDR3 protein: CSSSALRLGEETQYF
J gene: TRBJ1-5; V gene: TRBV30; CDR3 protein: CAWSLGAVFVGSNQPQHF
J gene: TRBJ2-3; V gene: TRBV6-1; CDR3 protein: CASRVLSGADTQYF
J gene: TRBJ1-1; V gene: TRBV30; CDR3 protein: CAWSVNRGEAFF
J gene: TRBJ1-1; V gene: TRBV5-1; CDR3 protein: CASSFPGGGMNTEAFF
J gene: TRBJ2-3; V gene: TRBV9; CDR3 protein: CASSVGGTDTQYF
J gene: TRBJ1-1; V gene: TRBV25-1; CDR3 protein: CASSPSTGHTEAFF
J gene: TRBJ2-5; V gene: TRBV28; CDR3 protein: CASSSTSRETQYF
J gene: TRBJ1-6; V gene: TRBV2; CDR3 protein: CASSEESGSPLHF
J gene: TRBJ2-2; V gene: TRBV28; CDR3 protein: CASRGGVGTGELFF
J gene: TRBJ1-2; V gene: TRBV28; CDR3 protein: CASSLGGTGGDYGYTF
J gene: TRBJ1-2; V gene: TRBV2; CDR3 protein: CATAGTAIYGYTF
J gene: TRBJ1-4; V gene: TRBV11-2; CDR3 protein: CASRLQGSTNEKLFF
J gene: TRBJ2-1; V gene: TRBV10-1; CDR3 protein: CASSPLLIDEQFF